A single sample gave rise to the 6 T cell receptor beta chains below, sequenced in a study of T cells in localized non-small cell lung cancer. The table came from immunoSEQ multiplex PCR; TCRdb's copy has only in-frame clones and leaves some out. In the table there are 25,000 or so clones, roughly four fifths of which are singletons. The material sequenced was peripheral blood, taken before any cancer treatment. All receptors derive from a woman between 40 and 69 years old with stage I lung adenocarcinoma.

V gene TRBV4-3 combines with J gene TRBJ2-3; 11 nucleotides agree with TRBD2. The germline V gene encodes CDR1 LGHNA and CDR2 YSLEER. The V and J ends lost 2 bases and 4 bases, in that order; junction bases with no gene match: 5. The CDR3 consists of 16 residues. The CDR3 DNA reads TGCGCCAGCAGCCAATTAGCGGGGGGGGGACCAGATACGCAGTATTTT. Its translation is CASSQLAGGGPDTQYF.

This chain links TRBV7-8 with TRBJ2-7; TRBD2 matches at 11 bases. The junction had 14 bases not matched to a gene; V was cut back by 5 bases and J by 5 bases. The CDR3 has 17 residues. Germline V lookup: CDR1 SGHVS, CDR2 FQNEAQ. The CDR3 protein is CASSPGGALTSGNEQYF. In DNA form, the CDR3 reads TGTGCCAGCAGCCCTGGGGGGGCCTTGACTAGCGGGAACGAGCAGTACTTC.

V usage is TRBV9 and J usage is TRBJ2-3; the match to TRBD2 covers 10 bases. The CDR3 contains 17 residues. From germline, CDR1 is SGDLS and CDR2 YYNGEE. The V and J ends lost 3 bases and 0 bases, in that order; junction bases with no gene match: 7. The CDR3 DNA follows: TGTGCCAGCAGCGCTCAAGCGGGGGGGCTGAGCACAGATACGCAGTATTTT. Translated: CASSAQAGGLSTDTQYF.

The chain uses TRBV9 and TRBJ1-3; D is unclear. CDR3 size: 15 residues. In germline, CDR1 is SGDLS, CDR2 YYNGEE. Deletions cut 2 bases from V and 0 bases from J, with 9 bases between. The CDR3 DNA reads as TGTGCCAGCAGCGTCCCCCTCGCCTCTGGAAACACCATATATTTT. Its translation is CASSVPLASGNTIYF.

This clone appeared a few times. This rearrangement joins TRBV2 to TRBJ1-5; possible D gene TRBD1, 5 bases. Germline assignment: CDR1 SNHLY and CDR2 FYNNEI. V shed 7 bases and J shed 2 bases, with 15 bases lying between them. The CDR3 runs 15 residues. Here the CDR3 reads CASTGRARGNQPQHF. CDR3 nucleotide sequence: TGTGCCAGCACCGGCAGGGCTCGGGGCAATCAGCCCCAGCATTTT.

This clone has just a few counts. The chain combines TRBV18 with TRBJ1-4; a weak D match, TRBD1 (5 bases). The CDR3 runs 19 residues. V lost 2 bases, J lost 0 bases, and 19 bases lay in between. Germline assignment: CDR1 KGHSH and CDR2 LQKENI. The CDR3 spells CASSPMAGTVGTTNEKLFF. The CDR3 coding sequence is TGTGCCAGCTCACCAATGGCAGGGACGGTTGGAACAACTAATGAAAAACTGTTTTTT.